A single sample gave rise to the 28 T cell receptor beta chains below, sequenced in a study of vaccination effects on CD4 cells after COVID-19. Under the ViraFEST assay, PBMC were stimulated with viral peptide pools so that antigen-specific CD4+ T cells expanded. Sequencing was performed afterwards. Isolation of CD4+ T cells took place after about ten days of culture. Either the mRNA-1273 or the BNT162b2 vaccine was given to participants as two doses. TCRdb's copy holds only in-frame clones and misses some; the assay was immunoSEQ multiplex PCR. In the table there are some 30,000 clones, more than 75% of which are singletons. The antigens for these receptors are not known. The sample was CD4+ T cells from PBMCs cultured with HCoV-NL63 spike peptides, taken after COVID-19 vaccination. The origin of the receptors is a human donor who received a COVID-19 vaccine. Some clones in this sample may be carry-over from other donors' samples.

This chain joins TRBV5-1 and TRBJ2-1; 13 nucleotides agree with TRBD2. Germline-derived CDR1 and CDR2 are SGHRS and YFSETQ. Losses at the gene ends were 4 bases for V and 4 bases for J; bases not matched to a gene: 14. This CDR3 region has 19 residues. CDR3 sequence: CASSSLGPTSGGAYNEQFF. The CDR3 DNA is TGCGCCAGCAGCAGCTTGGGGCCAACTAGCGGGGGGGCGTACAATGAGCAGTTCTTC.

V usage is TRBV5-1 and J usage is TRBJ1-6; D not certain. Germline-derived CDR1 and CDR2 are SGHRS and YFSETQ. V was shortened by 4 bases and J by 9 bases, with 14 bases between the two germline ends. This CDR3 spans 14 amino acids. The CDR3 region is CASSLDILGSPLHF. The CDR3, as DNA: TGCGCCAGCAGCCTCGACATTTTGGGTTCACCCCTCCACTTT.

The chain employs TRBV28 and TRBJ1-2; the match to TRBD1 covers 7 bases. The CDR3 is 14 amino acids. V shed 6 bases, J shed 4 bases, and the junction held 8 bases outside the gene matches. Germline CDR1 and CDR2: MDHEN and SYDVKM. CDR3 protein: CASSPGGQFYGYTF. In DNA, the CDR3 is TGTGCCAGCAGCCCCGGGGGACAGTTCTATGGCTACACCTTC.

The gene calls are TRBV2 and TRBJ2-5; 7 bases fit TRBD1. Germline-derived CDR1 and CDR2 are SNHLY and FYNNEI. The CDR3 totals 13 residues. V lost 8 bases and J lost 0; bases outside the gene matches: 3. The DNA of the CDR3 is TGTGCCAGCCGGGGACAGCACCAAGAGACCCAGTACTTC. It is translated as CASRGQHQETQYF.

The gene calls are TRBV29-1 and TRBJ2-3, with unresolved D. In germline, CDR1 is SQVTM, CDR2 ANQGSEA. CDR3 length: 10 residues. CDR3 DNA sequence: TGCAGTGGGGGCACAGATACGCAGTATTTT. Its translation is CSGGTDTQYF.

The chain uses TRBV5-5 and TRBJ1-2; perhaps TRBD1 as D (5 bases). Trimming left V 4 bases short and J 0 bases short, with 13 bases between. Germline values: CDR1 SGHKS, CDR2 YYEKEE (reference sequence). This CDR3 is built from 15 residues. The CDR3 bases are TGTGCCAGCAGCCCCGGGACCGCTACTAACTATGGCTACACCTTC. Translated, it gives CASSPGTATNYGYTF.

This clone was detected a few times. The CDR3 nucleotides read TGTGCCAGCAGCCCCGGGGGGCAAGAGACCCAGTACTTC. Protein product: CASSPGGQETQYF. The J gene is TRBJ2-5, the V gene TRBV28; 7 positions agree with TRBD2. V was pared by 6 bases and J by 2 bases, with 3 bases of the junction left unmatched. The V gene's germline CDR1 is MDHEN and CDR2 SYDVKM. The CDR3 loop spans 13 amino acids.

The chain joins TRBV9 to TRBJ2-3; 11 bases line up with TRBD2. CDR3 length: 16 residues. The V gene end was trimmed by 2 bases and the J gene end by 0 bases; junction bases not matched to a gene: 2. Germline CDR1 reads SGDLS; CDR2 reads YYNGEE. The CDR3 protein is CASSVGLAVSTDTQYF. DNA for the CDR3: TGTGCCAGCAGCGTGGGACTAGCGGTCAGCACAGATACGCAGTATTTT. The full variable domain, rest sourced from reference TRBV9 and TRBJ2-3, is DSGVTQTPKHLITATGQRVTLRCSPRSGDLSVYWYQQSLDQGLQFLIQYYNGEERAKGNILERFSAQQFPDLHSELNLSSLELGDSALYFCASSVGLAVSTDTQYFGPGTRLTVL.

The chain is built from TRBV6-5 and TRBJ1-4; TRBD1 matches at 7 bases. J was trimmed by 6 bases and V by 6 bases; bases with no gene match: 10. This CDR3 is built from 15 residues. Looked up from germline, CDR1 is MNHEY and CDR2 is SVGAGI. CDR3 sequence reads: CASRDGTETYEKLFF. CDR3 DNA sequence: TGTGCCAGCAGGGATGGGACAGAGACATATGAAAAACTGTTTTTT.

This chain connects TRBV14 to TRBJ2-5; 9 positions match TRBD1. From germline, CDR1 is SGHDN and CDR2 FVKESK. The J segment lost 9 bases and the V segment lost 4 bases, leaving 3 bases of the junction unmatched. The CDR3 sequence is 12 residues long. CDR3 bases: TGTGCCAGCAGCCGACAGGGGGTCGCCCAGTACTTC. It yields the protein CASSRQGVAQYF.

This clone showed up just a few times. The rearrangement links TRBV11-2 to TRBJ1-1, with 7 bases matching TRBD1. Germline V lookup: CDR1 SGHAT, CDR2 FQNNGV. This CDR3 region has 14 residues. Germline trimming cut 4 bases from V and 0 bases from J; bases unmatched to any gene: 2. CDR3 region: CASSSRGMNTEAFF. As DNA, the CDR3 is TGTGCCAGCAGCTCCAGGGGGATGAACACTGAAGCTTTCTTT. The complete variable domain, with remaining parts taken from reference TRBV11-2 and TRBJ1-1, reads EAGVAQSPRYKIIEKRQSVAFWCNPISGHATLYWYQQILGQGPKLLIQFQNNGVVDDSQLPKDRFSAERLKGVDSTLKIQPAKLEDSAVYLCASSSRGMNTEAFFGQGTRLTVV.

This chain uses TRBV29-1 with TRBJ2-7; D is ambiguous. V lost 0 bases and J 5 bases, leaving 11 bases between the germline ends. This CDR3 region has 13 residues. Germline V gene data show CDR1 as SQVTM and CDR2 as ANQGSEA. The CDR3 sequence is CSVEDAWSNEQYV. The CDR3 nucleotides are TGCAGCGTTGAAGATGCCTGGAGCAACGAGCAGTACGTC.

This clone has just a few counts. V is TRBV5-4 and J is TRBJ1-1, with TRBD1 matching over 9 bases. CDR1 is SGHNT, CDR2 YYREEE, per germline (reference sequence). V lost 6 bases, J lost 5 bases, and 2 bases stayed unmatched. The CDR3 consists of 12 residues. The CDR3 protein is CASNGQGTEAFF. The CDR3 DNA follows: TGTGCCAGCAACGGACAGGGGACTGAAGCTTTCTTT.

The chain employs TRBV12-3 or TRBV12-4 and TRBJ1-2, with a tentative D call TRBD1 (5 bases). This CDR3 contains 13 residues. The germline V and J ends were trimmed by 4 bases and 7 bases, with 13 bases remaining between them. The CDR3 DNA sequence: TGTGCCAGCAGTTCAGAGACAGTGAGTGGCTACACCTTC. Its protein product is CASSSETVSGYTF.

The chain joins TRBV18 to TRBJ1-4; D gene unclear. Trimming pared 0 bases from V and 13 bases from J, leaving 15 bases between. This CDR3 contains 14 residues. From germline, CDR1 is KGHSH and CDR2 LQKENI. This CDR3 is CASSPPTPALGLFF. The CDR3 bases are TGTGCCAGCTCACCACCGACCCCCGCCTTAGGACTGTTTTTT.

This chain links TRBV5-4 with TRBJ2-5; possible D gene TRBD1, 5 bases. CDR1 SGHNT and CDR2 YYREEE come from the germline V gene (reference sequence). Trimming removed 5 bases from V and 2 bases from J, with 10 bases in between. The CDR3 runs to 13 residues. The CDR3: CASSLTEQETQYF. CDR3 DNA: TGTGCCAGCAGTTTGACAGAGCAAGAGACCCAGTACTTC.

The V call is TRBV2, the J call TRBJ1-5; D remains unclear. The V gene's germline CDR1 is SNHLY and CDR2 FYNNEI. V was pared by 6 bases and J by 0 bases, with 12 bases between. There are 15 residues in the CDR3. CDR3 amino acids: CASSRRANSNQPQHF. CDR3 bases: TGTGCCAGCAGCAGACGGGCAAATAGCAATCAGCCCCAGCATTTT.

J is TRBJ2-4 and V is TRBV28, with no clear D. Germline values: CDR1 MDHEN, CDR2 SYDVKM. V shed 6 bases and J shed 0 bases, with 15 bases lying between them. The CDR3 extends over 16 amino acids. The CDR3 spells CASSNRGFEAKNIQYF. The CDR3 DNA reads TGTGCCAGCAGCAATCGAGGTTTCGAAGCCAAAAACATTCAGTACTTC.

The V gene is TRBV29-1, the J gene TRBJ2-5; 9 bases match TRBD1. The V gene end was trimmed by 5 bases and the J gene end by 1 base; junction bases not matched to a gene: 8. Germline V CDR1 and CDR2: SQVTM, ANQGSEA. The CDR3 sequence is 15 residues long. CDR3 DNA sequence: TGCAGCGTTCGGAACACAGGGGGCGGCCAAGAGACCCAGTACTTC. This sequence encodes CSVRNTGGGQETQYF.

The CDR3 spells CASSRDPGYGYTF. CDR3 bases: TGTGCCAGCAGCCGGGACCCCGGCTATGGCTACACCTTC. The chain is built from TRBV7-3 and TRBJ1-2, with D maybe TRBD1 (5 bases). The CDR3 consists of 13 residues. V was trimmed by 5 bases and J by 4 bases, leaving 11 bases between them. CDR1 and CDR2 (germline): SGHTA, FQGTGA.

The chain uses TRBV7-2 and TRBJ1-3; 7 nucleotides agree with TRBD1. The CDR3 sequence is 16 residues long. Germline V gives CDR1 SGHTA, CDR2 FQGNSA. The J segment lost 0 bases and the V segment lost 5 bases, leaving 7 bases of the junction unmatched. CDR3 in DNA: TGTGCCAGCAGCCGGGACAGAGGCCTCTCTGGAAACACCATATATTTT. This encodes CASSRDRGLSGNTIYF.

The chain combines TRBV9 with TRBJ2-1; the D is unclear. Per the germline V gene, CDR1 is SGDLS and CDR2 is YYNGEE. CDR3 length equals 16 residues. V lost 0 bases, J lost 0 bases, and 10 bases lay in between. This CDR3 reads CASSVDGHSSYNEQFF. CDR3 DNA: TGTGCCAGCAGCGTAGATGGCCATAGCTCCTACAATGAGCAGTTCTTC.

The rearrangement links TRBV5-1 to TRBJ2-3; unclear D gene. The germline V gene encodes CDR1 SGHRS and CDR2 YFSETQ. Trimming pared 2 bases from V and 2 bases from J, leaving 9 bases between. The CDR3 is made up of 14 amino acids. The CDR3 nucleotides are TGCGCCAGCAGCTTCGCAAGCTTCACAGATACGCAGTATTTT. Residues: CASSFASFTDTQYF.

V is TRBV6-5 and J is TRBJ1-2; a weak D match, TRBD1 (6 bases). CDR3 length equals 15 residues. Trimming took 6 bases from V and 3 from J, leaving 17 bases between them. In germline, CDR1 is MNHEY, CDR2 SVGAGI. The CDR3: CASRGGAGRDYGYTF. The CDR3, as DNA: TGTGCCAGCAGGGGGGGGGCAGGAAGAGACTATGGCTACACCTTC.

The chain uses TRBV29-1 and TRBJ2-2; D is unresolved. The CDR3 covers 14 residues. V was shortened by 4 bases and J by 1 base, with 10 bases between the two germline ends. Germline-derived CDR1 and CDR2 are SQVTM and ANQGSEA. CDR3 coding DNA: TGCAGCGTTGTTGTCGGGTTGAACACCGGGGAGCTGTTTTTT. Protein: CSVVVGLNTGELFF.

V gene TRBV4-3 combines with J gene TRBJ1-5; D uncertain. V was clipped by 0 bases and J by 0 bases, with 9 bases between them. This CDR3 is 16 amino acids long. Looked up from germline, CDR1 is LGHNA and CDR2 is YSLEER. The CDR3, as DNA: TGCGCCAGCAGCCAAGATCTCCAGTATAGCAATCAGCCCCAGCATTTT. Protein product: CASSQDLQYSNQPQHF.

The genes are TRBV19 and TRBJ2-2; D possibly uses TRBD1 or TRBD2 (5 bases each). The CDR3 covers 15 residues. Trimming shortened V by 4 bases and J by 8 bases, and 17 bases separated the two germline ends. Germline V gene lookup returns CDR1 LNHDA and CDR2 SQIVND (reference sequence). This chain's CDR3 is CASSTGTVLGGELFF. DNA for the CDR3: TGTGCCAGTAGTACGGGGACGGTCTTAGGAGGGGAGCTGTTTTTT. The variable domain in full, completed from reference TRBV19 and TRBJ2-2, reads DGGITQSPKYLFRKEGQNVTLSCEQNLNHDAMYWYRQDPGQGLRLIYYSQIVNDFQKGDIAEGYSVSREKKESFPLTVTSAQKNPTAFYLCASSTGTVLGGELFFGEGSRLTVL.

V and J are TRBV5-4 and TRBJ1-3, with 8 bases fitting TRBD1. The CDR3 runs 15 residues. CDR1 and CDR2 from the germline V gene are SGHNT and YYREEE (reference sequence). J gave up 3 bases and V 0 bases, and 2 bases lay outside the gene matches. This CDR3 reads CASSLGTGNGNTIYF. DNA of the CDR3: TGTGCCAGCAGCTTGGGGACAGGGAATGGAAACACCATATATTTT.